The sequence of this T cell receptor beta chain was determined in a study of OX40 agonist ivuxolimab in advanced cancers. Measured with immunoSEQ multiplex PCR; TCRdb has only the in-frame clones, and not every one. This sample carries 70,000 or so clones, roughly nine tenths of them seen once, and the ten largest clones take just over 14%. With 9 bases removed from V and 0 bases from J, the gap between germline ends came to 12 bases. Germline CDR1 is SEHNR and CDR2 is FQNEAQ (reference sequence). This CDR3 spans 14 amino acids. This sequence joins TRBV7-9 and TRBJ1-5; D not resolved. The TCR originated in an adult with an advanced solid tumor such as melanoma, head and neck, liver or kidney cancer. The source material was CD4+ or CD8+ T cells sorted from blood, sampled in a trial of the OX40 agonist ivuxolimab. Here the CDR3 reads CASLDGFSNQPQHF. CDR3 DNA: TGTGCCAGTTTAGACGGATTTAGCAATCAGCCCCAGCATTTT.